This TCR beta chain was obtained from a study of OX40 agonist ivuxolimab in advanced cancers. Broader study findings: At 0.1-3.0 mg/kg, partial responders had clonal expansion among the lowest observed.

CDR1 and CDR2 (germline): SGHNT, YENEEA. The ends were cut back, 3 bases at V and 4 bases at J, with 10 bases in the middle. The CDR3 spans 13 residues. Concerning this clone itself: Its cognate antigen is unknown.

Assay used: immunoSEQ multiplex PCR; TCRdb lists only in-frame clones, some missing. The profile shows nearly 80,000 clones, just under 85% of them singletons. This specimen consisted of CD4+ or CD8+ T cells sorted from blood, obtained in a trial of the OX40 agonist ivuxolimab. The receptor was isolated from an adult with an advanced solid tumor such as melanoma, head and neck, liver or kidney cancer. The V call is TRBV11-3, the J call TRBJ2-7, with D maybe TRBD2 (6 bases). CDR3 DNA: TGTGCCAGCAGCTTGGGACTCGAGTACGAGCAGTACTTC. Translating gives CASSLGLEYEQYF. The whole variable domain, filled in from reference TRBV11-3 and TRBJ2-7, reads EAGVVQSPRYKIIEKKQPVAFWCNPISGHNTLYWYLQNLGQGPELLIRYENEEAVDDSQLPKDRFSAERLKGVDSTLKIQPAELGDSAVYLCASSLGLEYEQYFGPGTRLTVT.